This note documents a single T cell receptor beta chain sequence. CDR1 is MDHEN and CDR2 is SYDVKM in the germline V gene. J was trimmed by 8 bases and V by 6 bases; bases with no gene match: 13. CDR3 length: 16 amino acids. The data were obtained in a study of shared T cell receptors in the human thymus. The method was immunoSEQ multiplex PCR; TCRdb's version includes in-frame clones alone and lacks a portion of them. The sample includes more than 550,000 clones, 70% to 90% seen only once; the top ten take roughly 0.01%. The sample was also reused in another study, on human thymus T cells. Per that paper: Donation was from healthy Finnish infants who were having corrective surgery that addressed congenital heart defects. The source of the thymus tissue was resections taken during corrective heart surgery. Seemingly biased V and J gene usage marked thymic and blood repertoires. Unrelated people showed highly overlapping thymic repertoires, related research reported.

Sequenced material: thymocytes. This rearrangement joins TRBV28 to TRBJ1-6; 7 nucleotides agree with TRBD1. The clonotype was recovered from a girl less than two years old with a congenital heart defect. CDR3 in amino acids: CASRSPPTGTYSPLHF. CDR3 DNA: TGTGCCAGCAGATCCCCCCCGACAGGGACTTATTCACCCCTCCACTTT.